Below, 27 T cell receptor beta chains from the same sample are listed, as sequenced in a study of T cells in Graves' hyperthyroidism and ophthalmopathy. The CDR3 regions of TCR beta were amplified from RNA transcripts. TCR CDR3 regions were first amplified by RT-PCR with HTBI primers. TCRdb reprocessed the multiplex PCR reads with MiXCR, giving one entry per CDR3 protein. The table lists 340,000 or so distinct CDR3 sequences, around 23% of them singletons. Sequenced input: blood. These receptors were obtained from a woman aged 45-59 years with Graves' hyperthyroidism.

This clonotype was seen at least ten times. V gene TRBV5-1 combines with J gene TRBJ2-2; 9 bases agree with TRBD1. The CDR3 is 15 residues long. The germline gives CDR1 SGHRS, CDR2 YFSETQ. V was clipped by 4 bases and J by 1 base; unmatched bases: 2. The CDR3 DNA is TGCGCCAGCAGCGTGGGACAGGGGAACACCGGGGAGCTGTTTTTT. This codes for CASSVGQGNTGELFF. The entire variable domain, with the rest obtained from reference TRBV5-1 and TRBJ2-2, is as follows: KAGVTQTPRYLIKTRGQQVTLSCSPISGHRSVSWYQQTPGQGLQFLFEYFSETQRNKGNFPGRFSGRQFSNSRSEMNVSTLELGDSALYLCASSVGQGNTGELFFGEGSRLTVL.

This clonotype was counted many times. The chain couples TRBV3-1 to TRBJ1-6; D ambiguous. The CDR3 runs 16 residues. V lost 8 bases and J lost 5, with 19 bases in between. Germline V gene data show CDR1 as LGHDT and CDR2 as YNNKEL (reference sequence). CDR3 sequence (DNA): TGTGCCAGCCGCCGCCAGGAGACAAGCAATAATTCACCCCTCCACTTT. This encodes CASRRQETSNNSPLHF.

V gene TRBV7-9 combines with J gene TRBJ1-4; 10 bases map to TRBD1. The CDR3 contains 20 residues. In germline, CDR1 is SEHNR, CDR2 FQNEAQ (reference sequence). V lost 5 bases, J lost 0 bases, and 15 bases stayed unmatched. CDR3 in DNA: TGTGCCAGCAGCCGAGAGGTGACAGGGGGCGTAGGTGCAACTAATGAAAAACTGTTTTTT. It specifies CASSREVTGGVGATNEKLFF.

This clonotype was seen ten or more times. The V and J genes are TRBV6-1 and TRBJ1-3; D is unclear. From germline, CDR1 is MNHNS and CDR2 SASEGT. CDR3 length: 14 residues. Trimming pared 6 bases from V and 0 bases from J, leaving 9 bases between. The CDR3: CASRNFSSGNTIYF. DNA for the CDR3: TGTGCCAGCAGGAATTTCAGCTCTGGAAACACCATATATTTT.

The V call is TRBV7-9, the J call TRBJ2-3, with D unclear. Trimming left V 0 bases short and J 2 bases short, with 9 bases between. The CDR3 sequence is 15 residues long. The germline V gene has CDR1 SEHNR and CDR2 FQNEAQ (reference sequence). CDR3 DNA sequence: TGTGCCAGCAGCTTAGCGGGAAGTAACACAGATACGCAGTATTTT. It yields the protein CASSLAGSNTDTQYF.

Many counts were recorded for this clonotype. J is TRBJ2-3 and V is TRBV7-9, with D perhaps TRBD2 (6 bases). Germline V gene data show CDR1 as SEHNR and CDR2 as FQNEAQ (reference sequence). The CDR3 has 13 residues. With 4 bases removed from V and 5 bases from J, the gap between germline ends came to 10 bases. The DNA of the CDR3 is TGTGCCAGCAGCTCTAGCGTGGGAGATACGCAGTATTTT. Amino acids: CASSSSVGDTQYF.

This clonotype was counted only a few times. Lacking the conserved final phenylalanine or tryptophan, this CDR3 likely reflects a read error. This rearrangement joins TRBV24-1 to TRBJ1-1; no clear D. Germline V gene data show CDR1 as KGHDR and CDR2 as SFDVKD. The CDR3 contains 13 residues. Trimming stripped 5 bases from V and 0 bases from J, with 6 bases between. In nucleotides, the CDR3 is TGTGCCACCAGTGGGGGTCTGAACACTGAAGCTTTCCTT. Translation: CATSGGLNTEAFL.

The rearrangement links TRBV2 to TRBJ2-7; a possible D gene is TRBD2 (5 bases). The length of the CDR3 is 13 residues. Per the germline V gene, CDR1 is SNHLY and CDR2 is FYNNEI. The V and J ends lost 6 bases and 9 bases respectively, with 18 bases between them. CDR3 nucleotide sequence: TGTGCCAGCAGCTCGCACGGCGCGGGTGGGCAGTACTTC. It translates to CASSSHGAGGQYF.

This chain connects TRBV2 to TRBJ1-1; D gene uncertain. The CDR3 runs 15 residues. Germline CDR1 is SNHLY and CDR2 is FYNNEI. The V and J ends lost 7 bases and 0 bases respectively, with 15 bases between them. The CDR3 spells CASTPRQQLNTEAFF. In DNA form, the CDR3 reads TGTGCCAGCACCCCACGGCAACAGTTGAACACTGAAGCTTTCTTT.

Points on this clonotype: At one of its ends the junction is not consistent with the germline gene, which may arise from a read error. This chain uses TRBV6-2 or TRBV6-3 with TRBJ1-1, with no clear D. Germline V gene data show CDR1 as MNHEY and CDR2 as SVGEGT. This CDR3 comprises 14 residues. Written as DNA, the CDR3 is TGTGCCAGCAGTTACGGGCAGGAGAACACTGAAGCTTTCTTC. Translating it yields CASSYGQENTEAFF.

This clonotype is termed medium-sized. The CDR3, as DNA: TGTGCCAGCCGGGGGCCTGGGGCCAACGTCCTGACTTTC. It specifies CASRGPGANVLTF. The chain couples TRBV28 to TRBJ2-6, with D perhaps being TRBD1 or TRBD2 (6 bases each). Trimming took off 8 bases at V and 2 bases at J, with 7 bases between the two ends. Germline CDR1 MDHEN, CDR2 SYDVKM. The CDR3 is 13 residues long.

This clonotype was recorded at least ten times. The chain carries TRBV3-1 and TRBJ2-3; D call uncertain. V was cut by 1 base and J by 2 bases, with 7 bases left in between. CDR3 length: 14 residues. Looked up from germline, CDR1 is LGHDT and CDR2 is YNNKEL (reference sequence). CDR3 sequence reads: CASSQGPNTDTQYF. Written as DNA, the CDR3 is TGTGCCAGCAGCCAAGGACCCAACACAGATACGCAGTATTTT.

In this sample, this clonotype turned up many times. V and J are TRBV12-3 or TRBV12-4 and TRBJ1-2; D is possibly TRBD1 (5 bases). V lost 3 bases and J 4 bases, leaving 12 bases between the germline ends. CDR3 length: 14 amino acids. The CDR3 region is CASSFSGGTYGYTF. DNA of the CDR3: TGTGCCAGCAGTTTTTCTGGGGGGACCTATGGCTACACCTTC.

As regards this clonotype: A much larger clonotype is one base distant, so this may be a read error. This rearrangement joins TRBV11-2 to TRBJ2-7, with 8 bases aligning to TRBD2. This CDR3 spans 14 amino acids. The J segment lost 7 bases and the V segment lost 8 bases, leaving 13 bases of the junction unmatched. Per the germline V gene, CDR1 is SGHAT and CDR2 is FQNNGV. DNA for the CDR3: TGTGCCAGCGGCGCAACCCCCCGCGGGGGGGAGCAGTACTTC. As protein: CASGATPRGGEQYF.

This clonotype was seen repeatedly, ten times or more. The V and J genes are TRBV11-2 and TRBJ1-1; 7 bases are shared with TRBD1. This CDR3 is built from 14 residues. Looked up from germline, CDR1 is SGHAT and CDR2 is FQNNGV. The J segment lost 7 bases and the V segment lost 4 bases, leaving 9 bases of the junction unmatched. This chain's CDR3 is CASSSNGQAGEAFF. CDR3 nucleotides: TGTGCCAGCAGCTCGAACGGACAGGCGGGTGAAGCTTTCTTT.

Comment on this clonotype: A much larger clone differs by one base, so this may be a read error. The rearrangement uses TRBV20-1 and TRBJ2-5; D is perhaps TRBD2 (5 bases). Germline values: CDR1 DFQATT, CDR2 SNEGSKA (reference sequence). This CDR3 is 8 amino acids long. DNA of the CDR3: TGCAGTACTAGTCGGGGGTACTTC. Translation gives CSTSRGYF.

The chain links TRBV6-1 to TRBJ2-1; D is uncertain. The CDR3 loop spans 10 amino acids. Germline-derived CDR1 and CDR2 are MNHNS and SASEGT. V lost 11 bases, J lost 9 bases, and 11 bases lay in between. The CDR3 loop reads CASARSEQFF. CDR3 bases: TGTGCCTCAGCTAGGAGTGAGCAGTTCTTC.

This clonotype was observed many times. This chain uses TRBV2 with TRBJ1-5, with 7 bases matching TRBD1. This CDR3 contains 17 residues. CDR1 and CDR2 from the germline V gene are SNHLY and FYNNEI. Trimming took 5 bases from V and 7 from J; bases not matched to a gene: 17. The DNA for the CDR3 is TGTGCCAGCAGTCCGACGGCAGGGGACAGTCCTCGGCAGCCCCAGCATTTT. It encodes CASSPTAGDSPRQPQHF. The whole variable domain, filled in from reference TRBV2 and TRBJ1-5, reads EPEVTQTPSHQVTQMGQEVILRCVPISNHLYFYWYRQILGQKVEFLVSFYNNEISEKSEIFDDQFSVERPDGSNFTLKIRSTKLEDSAMYFCASSPTAGDSPRQPQHFGDGTRLSIL.

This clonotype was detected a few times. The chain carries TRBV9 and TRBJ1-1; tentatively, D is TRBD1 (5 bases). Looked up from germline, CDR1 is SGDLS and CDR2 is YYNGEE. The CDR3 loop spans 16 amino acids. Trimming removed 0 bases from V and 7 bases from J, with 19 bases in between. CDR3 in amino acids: CASSVGLGGAGNEAFF. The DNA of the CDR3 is TGTGCCAGCAGCGTAGGTCTCGGAGGGGCAGGGAATGAAGCTTTCTTT. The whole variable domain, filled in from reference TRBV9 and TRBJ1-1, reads DSGVTQTPKHLITATGQRVTLRCSPRSGDLSVYWYQQSLDQGLQFLIQYYNGEERAKGNILERFSAQQFPDLHSELNLSSLELGDSALYFCASSVGLGGAGNEAFFGQGTRLTVV.

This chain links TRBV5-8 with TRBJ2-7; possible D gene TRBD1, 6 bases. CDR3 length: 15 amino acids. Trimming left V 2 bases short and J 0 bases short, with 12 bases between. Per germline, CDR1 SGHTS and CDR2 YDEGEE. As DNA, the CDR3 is TGTGCCAGCAGCTTACGGGACACCTTCTCCTACGAGCAGTACTTC. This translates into CASSLRDTFSYEQYF.

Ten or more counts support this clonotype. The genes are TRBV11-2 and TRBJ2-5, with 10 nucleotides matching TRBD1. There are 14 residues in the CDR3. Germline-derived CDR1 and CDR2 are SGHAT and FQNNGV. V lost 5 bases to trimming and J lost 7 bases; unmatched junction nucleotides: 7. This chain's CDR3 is CASSPAGQGWTQYF. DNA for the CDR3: TGTGCCAGCAGCCCCGCGGGACAGGGGTGGACCCAGTACTTC.

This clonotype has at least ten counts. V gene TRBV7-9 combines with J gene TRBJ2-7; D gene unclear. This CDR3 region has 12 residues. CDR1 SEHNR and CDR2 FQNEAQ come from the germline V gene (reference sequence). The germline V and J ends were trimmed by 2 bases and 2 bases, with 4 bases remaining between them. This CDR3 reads CASSLYPYEQYF. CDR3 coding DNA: TGTGCCAGCAGCTTATACCCCTACGAGCAGTACTTC.

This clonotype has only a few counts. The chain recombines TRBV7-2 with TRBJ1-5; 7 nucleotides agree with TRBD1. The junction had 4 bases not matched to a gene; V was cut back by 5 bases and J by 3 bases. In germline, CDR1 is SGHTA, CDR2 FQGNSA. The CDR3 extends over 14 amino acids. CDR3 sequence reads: CASSPGQYNQPQHF. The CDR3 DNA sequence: TGTGCCAGCAGCCCGGGACAGTACAATCAGCCCCAGCATTTT.

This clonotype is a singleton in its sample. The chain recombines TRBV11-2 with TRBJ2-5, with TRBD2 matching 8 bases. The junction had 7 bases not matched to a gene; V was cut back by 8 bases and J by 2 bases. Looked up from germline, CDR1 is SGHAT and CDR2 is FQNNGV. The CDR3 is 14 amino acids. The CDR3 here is CASGIAGLQETQYF. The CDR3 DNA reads TGTGCCAGCGGAATAGCGGGGCTTCAAGAGACCCAGTACTTC. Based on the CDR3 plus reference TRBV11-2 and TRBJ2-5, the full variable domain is EAGVAQSPRYKIIEKRQSVAFWCNPISGHATLYWYQQILGQGPKLLIQFQNNGVVDDSQLPKDRFSAERLKGVDSTLKIQPAKLEDSAVYLCASGIAGLQETQYFGPGTRLLVL.

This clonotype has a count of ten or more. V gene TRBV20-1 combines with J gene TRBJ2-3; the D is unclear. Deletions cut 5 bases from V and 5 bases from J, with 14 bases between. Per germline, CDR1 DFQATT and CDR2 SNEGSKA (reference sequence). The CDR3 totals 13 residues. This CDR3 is CSADPPYRDTQYF. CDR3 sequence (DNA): TGCAGTGCTGATCCCCCCTATCGAGATACGCAGTATTTT.

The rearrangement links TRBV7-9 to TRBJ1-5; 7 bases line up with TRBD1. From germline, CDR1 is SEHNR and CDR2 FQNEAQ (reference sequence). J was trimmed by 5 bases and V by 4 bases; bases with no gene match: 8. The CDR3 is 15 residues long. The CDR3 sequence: CASSSPRGQDQPQHF. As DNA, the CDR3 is TGTGCCAGCAGCTCGCCGAGGGGGCAGGATCAGCCCCAGCATTTT.

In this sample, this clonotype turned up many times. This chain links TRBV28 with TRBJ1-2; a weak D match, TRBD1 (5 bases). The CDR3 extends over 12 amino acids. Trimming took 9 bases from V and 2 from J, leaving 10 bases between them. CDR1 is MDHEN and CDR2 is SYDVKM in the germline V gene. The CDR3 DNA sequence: TGTGCCAGTAGCGAGGGGAACTATGGCTACACCTTC. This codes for CASSEGNYGYTF.